In its sample, the clone carrying this TCR beta chain was seen a few times. The sample is drawn from a study of T cells in Graves' hyperthyroidism and ophthalmopathy. The CDR3 has 14 amino acids. CDR1 is DFQATT, CDR2 SNEGSKA, per germline (reference sequence). Trimming cost V 2 bases and J 1 base, with 6 bases left between them. No progression to ophthalmopathy during 18 months of follow-up defined stable disease. The TCR beta CDR3 regions underwent amplification using RNA transcripts as the source. During a first-round RT-PCR of the TCR CDR3, the HTBI primer set was used. TCRdb ran MiXCR on the multiplex PCR reads and lists one entry per CDR3 protein. The sample gives over 700,000 distinct CDR3 sequences, over 35% of which show up once; 8.9% is in the top ten.

Sequenced: blood. The V call is TRBV20-1, the J call TRBJ2-6; D is unclear. The TCR originated in a young man with Graves' hyperthyroidism. The CDR3 DNA reads TGCAGTGCTAGAACCGGGTCTGGGGCCAACGTCCTGACTTTC. It encodes CSARTGSGANVLTF.